The subject of this entry is one TCR beta chain. Its matching antigen is unknown. Expressed TCRB transcripts were sequenced after all isolated RNA was converted to cDNA. Here immunoSEQ multiplex PCR was the method, and the copy in TCRdb shows in-frame clones only, minus some. This sample has around 260,000 clones; about a fifth occur once, and the top ten carry 0.025% to 0.035%. These data are taken from a study of beta chain features in type 1 diabetes. Overall study findings and caveats: Shorter TCRB CDR3s, moderately but significantly so, marked every one of the four CD4+ subsets in Type 1 diabetes patients. Patients' naive, central memory and regulatory TCRB repertoires appeared more alike than those of healthy donors.

With V trimmed by 0 bases and J by 4 bases, 7 bases remained unmatched. Germline values: CDR1 SGHRS, CDR2 YFSETQ. The CDR3 length is 16 residues. About 100 mL of blood, on average, came from one heparinised draw per donor. V is TRBV5-1 and J is TRBJ2-1, with TRBD1 identical over 7 bases. Sequencing was done on a sample of naive CD4+ T cells from blood. The TCR sequence derives from a woman in her 40s with type 1 diabetes. Here the CDR3 reads CASSLVSGQPYNEQFF. In nucleotides, the CDR3 is TGCGCCAGCAGCTTGGTATCGGGACAGCCTTACAATGAGCAGTTCTTC. The full variable domain, rest sourced from reference TRBV5-1 and TRBJ2-1, is KAGVTQTPRYLIKTRGQQVTLSCSPISGHRSVSWYQQTPGQGLQFLFEYFSETQRNKGNFPGRFSGRQFSNSRSEMNVSTLELGDSALYLCASSLVSGQPYNEQFFGPGTRLTVL.